These 18 T cell receptor beta chains came from one sample sequenced in a study of blood T cells in healthy people across ages. Using a J-beta primer mix together with a sample-barcoded 5' primer, a second PCR was run for 7 to 11 cycles. TCRdb reprocessed the 5' RACE reads with MiXCR, giving one entry per CDR3 protein. The sample shows 600,000 to 850,000 distinct CDR3 sequences, around 46% of them seen only once. The sequenced material came from blood. The receptors shown here come from a woman in her fifties or sixties in good health.

This chain connects TRBV7-8 to TRBJ1-2; TRBD1 agrees at 8 bases. Trimming took 2 bases from V and 6 from J; bases not matched to a gene: 5. The germline V gene has CDR1 SGHVS and CDR2 FQNEAQ. The CDR3 is made up of 14 amino acids. For the CDR3, the DNA is TGTGCCAGCAGCTTAACAGGGGGAAGCGATGGCTACACCTTC. It translates to CASSLTGGSDGYTF.

Here the CDR3 DNA reads TGTGCCACCAGTGATGCAGGACACGTAAATCAGCCCCAGCATTTT. Translating it yields CATSDAGHVNQPQHF. The chain employs TRBV24-1 and TRBJ1-5; TRBD1 might be the D (5 bases). CDR3 length equals 15 residues. From germline, CDR1 is KGHDR and CDR2 SFDVKD. The V end lost 3 bases, the J end lost 4 bases, and 12 bases lay between the germline ends.

Of note for this clonotype: A junction boundary mismatches the germline segment, possibly from a read error. The genes are TRBV5-5 and TRBJ2-3; a possible D gene is TRBD2 (6 bases). The CDR3 loop spans 14 amino acids. The germline V gene has CDR1 SGHKS and CDR2 YYEKEE (reference sequence). The CDR3 here is CACSSTGGMDTQYF. The CDR3 region has the DNA TGTGCCTGCAGCTCTACCGGGGGAATGGATACGCAGTATTTT.

CDR3 protein: CSARVSSYNEQYF. In DNA form, the CDR3 reads TGCAGTGCTAGAGTTAGCTCCTACAATGAGCAGTACTTC. The V gene is TRBV20-1, the J gene TRBJ2-1; D is undetermined. The DNA end lines up better with TRBJ2-7; the J call may be wrong. Germline CDR1 and CDR2: DFQATT and SNEGSKA (reference sequence). This CDR3 spans 13 amino acids.

The chain combines TRBV3-1 with TRBJ2-5; 8 bases align to TRBD2. V was pared by 8 bases and J by 11 bases, with 10 bases of the junction left unmatched. Germline assignment: CDR1 LGHDT and CDR2 YNNKEL (reference sequence). This CDR3 spans 12 amino acids. The CDR3 spells CASALADNEQYF. The DNA for the CDR3 is TGTGCCAGCGCACTAGCGGACAATGAGCAGTACTTC.

On this clonotype: Since a much larger clone is just one base distant, this may be a read error. The CDR3 spells CVSTPGQGKVLSETQYF. Here the CDR3 DNA reads TGTGTCAGCACCCCGGGACAGGGAAAAGTCTTGTCGGAGACCCAGTACTTC. The chain recombines TRBV27 with TRBJ2-5; 9 nucleotides match TRBD1. The CDR3 loop spans 17 amino acids. Germline values: CDR1 MNHEY, CDR2 SMNVEV (reference sequence).

Many counts were recorded for this clonotype. The junction and the germline gene differ at one end; a read error may be behind it. J is TRBJ2-5 and V is TRBV27, with 7 bases identical to TRBD2. Germline CDR1 and CDR2: MNHEY and SMNVEV (reference sequence). This CDR3 spans 14 amino acids. The CDR3 spells CASSLWGGQETQYF. The CDR3 nucleotides are TGTGCCAGCAGCTTATGGGGGGGACAAGAGACCCAGTACTTC.

J is TRBJ2-3 and V is TRBV9; no reliable D call. The CDR3 extends over 16 amino acids. Germline CDR1 is SGDLS and CDR2 is YYNGEE. V was pared by 3 bases and J by 0 bases, with 14 bases between. The CDR3 loop reads CASSARLLTSTDTQYF. The DNA of the CDR3 is TGTGCCAGCAGCGCAAGACTTCTTACTAGCACAGATACGCAGTATTTT.

Only a few counts were recorded for this clonotype. V is TRBV5-1 and J is TRBJ1-1, with D maybe TRBD1 (5 bases). CDR3 length: 14 residues. The germline CDR1 and CDR2 sequences are SGHRS and YFSETQ. Trimming took 0 bases from V and 7 from J, leaving 13 bases between them. CDR3 in DNA: TGCGCCAGCAGCTTGGAGGTAGGGACCATTGAAGCTTTCTTT. Protein sequence: CASSLEVGTIEAFF.

This clonotype was seen a handful of times. The chain recombines TRBV29-1 with TRBJ1-5; 7 nucleotides align to TRBD1. Germline trimming cut 7 bases from V and 4 bases from J; bases unmatched to any gene: 16. Germline V gene sequence: CDR1 SQVTM, CDR2 ANQGSEA. This CDR3 is 16 amino acids long. Here the CDR3 DNA reads TGCAGCGCCTCGGGAACTGGGACAGACTATAATCAGCCCCAGCATTTT. Translating it yields CSASGTGTDYNQPQHF. Full variable domain (rest looked up from reference TRBV29-1 and TRBJ1-5): SAVISQKPSRDICQRGTSLTIQCQVDSQVTMMFWYRQQPGQSLTLIATANQGSEATYESGFVIDKFPISRPNLTFSTLTVSNMSPEDSSIYLCSASGTGTDYNQPQHFGDGTRLSIL.

The chain links TRBV7-9 to TRBJ2-1; 9 nucleotides match TRBD2. Germline values: CDR1 SEHNR, CDR2 FQNEAQ (reference sequence). The CDR3 contains 15 residues. The ends lost 2 bases at V and 8 bases at J; junction bases unmatched: 7. CDR3 coding DNA: TGTGCCAGCAGCTTACGGCGGGGGGGCATGCATGAGCAGTTCTTC. This gives the protein CASSLRRGGMHEQFF.

V usage is TRBV15 and J usage is TRBJ1-1; D is possibly TRBD1 (5 bases). Per germline, CDR1 LNHNV and CDR2 YYDKDF (reference sequence). CDR3 length: 15 residues. V gave up 2 bases and J gave up 4 bases, with 14 bases separating them. CDR3: CATSRSPGGGTEAFF. CDR3 in DNA: TGTGCCACCAGCAGATCACCCGGGGGGGGCACTGAAGCTTTCTTT.

This clonotype was counted only a few times. The chain joins TRBV5-1 to TRBJ2-3; 10 bases match TRBD1. CDR1 is SGHRS and CDR2 is YFSETQ in the germline V gene. Trimming removed 3 bases from V and 5 bases from J; junction bases left unmatched: 9. CDR3 length: 16 amino acids. Here the CDR3 reads CASSYSGTGVGDTQYF. The CDR3 region has the DNA TGCGCCAGCAGCTACTCCGGGACAGGGGTAGGAGATACGCAGTATTTT.

The rearrangement links TRBV12-3 or TRBV12-4 to TRBJ2-1; D remains unclear. Trimming removed 5 bases at V and 10 bases at J, with 9 bases between. The CDR3 runs to 11 residues. CDR3: CASSEVGEQFF. CDR3 nucleotides: TGTGCCAGCAGTGAAGTCGGCGAGCAGTTCTTC.

The rearrangement uses TRBV29-1 and TRBJ1-1; D is possibly TRBD1 (6 bases). Germline V gene sequence: CDR1 SQVTM, CDR2 ANQGSEA. The V gene lost 7 bases and the J gene lost 4 bases, with 16 bases spanning the gap. CDR3 length equals 13 residues. CDR3 nucleotide sequence: TGCAGCGCCGGGAGGGGGACGGGCACTGAAGCTTTCTTT. Its translation: CSAGRGTGTEAFF. Supplemented by reference TRBV29-1 and TRBJ1-1, the full variable domain reads SAVISQKPSRDICQRGTSLTIQCQVDSQVTMMFWYRQQPGQSLTLIATANQGSEATYESGFVIDKFPISRPNLTFSTLTVSNMSPEDSSIYLCSAGRGTGTEAFFGQGTRLTVV.

About this clonotype itself: A read error may account for a junction end that differs from germline. V and J are TRBV10-3 and TRBJ2-5; the D call may be TRBD1 or TRBD2 (6 bases each). CDR1 is ENHRY and CDR2 is SYGVKD in the germline V gene. The CDR3 has 16 residues. The chain's CDR3 is CAISGSPGAGQETRYF. The CDR3 coding sequence is TGTGCCATCAGTGGGAGCCCGGGGGCGGGCCAAGAGACCCGGTACTTC.

The V and J genes are TRBV13 and TRBJ2-1; no clear D gene. Germline V gene lookup returns CDR1 PRHDT and CDR2 FYEKMQ (reference sequence). The CDR3 loop spans 13 amino acids. V gave up 3 bases and J gave up 8 bases, with 11 bases separating them. CDR3 protein: CASSFWTLDEQFF. In DNA form, the CDR3 reads TGTGCCAGCAGCTTTTGGACGTTGGATGAGCAGTTCTTC.

V usage is TRBV12-3 or TRBV12-4 and J usage is TRBJ2-3; D possibly corresponds to TRBD2 (6 bases). V was trimmed by 6 bases and J by 10 bases, leaving 14 bases between them. CDR3 length: 12 residues. The CDR3 is CASRDPERAQYF. The CDR3 nucleotides are TGTGCCAGCAGGGACCCTGAGCGGGCGCAGTATTTT.